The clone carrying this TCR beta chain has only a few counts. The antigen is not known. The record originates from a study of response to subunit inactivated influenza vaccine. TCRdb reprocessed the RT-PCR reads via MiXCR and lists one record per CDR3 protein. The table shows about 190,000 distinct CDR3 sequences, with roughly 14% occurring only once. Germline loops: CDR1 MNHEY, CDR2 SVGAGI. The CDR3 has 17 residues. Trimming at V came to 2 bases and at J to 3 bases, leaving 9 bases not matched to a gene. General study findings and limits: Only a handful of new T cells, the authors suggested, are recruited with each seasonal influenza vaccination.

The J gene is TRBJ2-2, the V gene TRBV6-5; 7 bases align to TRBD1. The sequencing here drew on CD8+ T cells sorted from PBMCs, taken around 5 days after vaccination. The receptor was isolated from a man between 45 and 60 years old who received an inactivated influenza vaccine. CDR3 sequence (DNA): TGTGCCAGCAGTTACACTCTGACAGGGATTCACACCGGGGAGCTGTTTTTT. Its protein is CASSYTLTGIHTGELFF.